The rows below give T cell receptor beta chains drawn from one sample of a study of T cell changes during pregnancy in multiple sclerosis. Profiled with immunoSEQ multiplex PCR; TCRdb holds only in-frame clones, not every one. The table lists tens of thousands of clones, just over 90% of them singletons. The sample in question was peripheral blood, obtained in the third trimester of pregnancy. These TCRs come from a female donor with multiple sclerosis, enrolled in a pregnancy study. The CDR3 runs from the conserved cysteine through the conserved F or W. The D gene is left open where the match is weak. Size tells how often a clone was seen (once, few, many) or the class of an expanded clone, and some rows leave it out.

clone_size	j_call	v_call	d_call	cdr3_nt	cdr3_aa
.	TRBJ2-3	TRBV12-5	TRBD2	TGTGCTACCCGGGGGGGCCAGCGCACAGATACGCAGTATTTT	CATRGGQRTDTQYF
.	TRBJ1-2	TRBV6-5	.	TGTGCCAGCAGTTCACAGCCTTATGGCTACACCTTC	CASSSQPYGYTF
.	TRBJ2-3	TRBV11-3	.	TGTGCCAGCAGCTTAGATACTAGCACAGATACGCAGTATTTT	CASSLDTSTDTQYF
.	TRBJ2-2	TRBV4-3	.	TGCGCCAGCAGCCCCGAGGTGGCCCCTCTGGTTGGGGGGGAGCTGTTTTTT	CASSPEVAPLVGGELFF
.	TRBJ1-5	TRBV9	.	TGTGCCAGCAGCGTAGGGGGGGGTAATCAGCCCCAGCATTTT	CASSVGGGNQPQHF
.	TRBJ2-5	TRBV7-2	.	TGTGCCAGCAGCTTAGACAGATTCAACCAAGAGACCCAGTACTTC	CASSLDRFNQETQYF
.	TRBJ2-2	TRBV4-1	.	TGCGCCAGCAGCCGAGTAACCGGGGAGCTGTTTTTT	CASSRVTGELFF
.	TRBJ2-1	TRBV5-1	.	TGCGCCAGCAGCTATACTAACAGGGAATGGCAGTTCTTC	CASSYTNREWQFF
.	TRBJ2-1	TRBV5-4	.	TGTGCCAGCAGCGCTCGGGTCGGGGAGCAGTTCTTC	CASSARVGEQFF
.	TRBJ2-3	TRBV20-1	.	TGCAGTGGCACGCGGCTGGATACGCAGTATTTT	CSGTRLDTQYF
few	TRBJ1-1	TRBV5-1	.	TGCGCCAGCAGATTTGACAGTGTGAACACTGAAGCTTTCTTT	CASRFDSVNTEAFF
.	TRBJ2-7	TRBV5-6	.	TGTGCCAGCAGCTTGGTTGCGGGCGAGCAGTACTTC	CASSLVAGEQYF
.	TRBJ1-4	TRBV19	TRBD1	TGTGCCAGTACAGACAGGGGAACTAATGAAAAACTGTTTTTT	CASTDRGTNEKLFF
.	TRBJ1-2	TRBV5-1	TRBD1	TGCGCCAGCAGCTTATCAGGGGGTGGCTACACCTTC	CASSLSGGGYTF
.	TRBJ1-5	TRBV28	.	TGTGCCAGCAGTTTCATACAGGGAGGCAATCAGCCCCAGCATTTT	CASSFIQGGNQPQHF
.	TRBJ2-5	TRBV5-1	.	TGCGCCAGCAGCTTGCTTGGCGGCGAGACCCAGTACTTC	CASSLLGGETQYF
.	TRBJ2-3	TRBV28	TRBD1	TGTGCCAGCAGGAGTCTCAGGGGGCGCACAGATACGCAGTATTTT	CASRSLRGRTDTQYF
.	TRBJ2-3	TRBV2	TRBD2	TGTGCCAGCAGTCGGACTAGCGGGGGGGCATATACGCAGTATTTT	CASSRTSGGAYTQYF
.	TRBJ2-5	TRBV5-1	.	TGCGCCAGCAGCATACAAGAGACCCAGTACTTC	CASSIQETQYF
.	TRBJ1-2	TRBV30	.	TGTGCCTGGAGTGTTCAGGGCGCTGGCTATGGCTACACCTTC	CAWSVQGAGYGYTF
few	TRBJ1-1	TRBV30	TRBD1	TGTGCCTGGAGTGGCCACAGGGGTGTAAACACTGAAGCTTTCTTT	CAWSGHRGVNTEAFF
.	TRBJ2-4	TRBV18	TRBD2	TGTGCCAGCTCAGCGGGCGGGGGGGCCCAAAACATTCAGTACTTC	CASSAGGGAQNIQYF
.	TRBJ1-1	TRBV11-1	.	TGTGCCAGCAGCCTCTCCGAGGGTAACACTGAAGCTTTCTTT	CASSLSEGNTEAFF
.	TRBJ2-5	TRBV7-9	TRBD1	TGTGCCAGCAGCTTAATCGAACAGGGGGGCTCAGAGACCCAGTACTTC	CASSLIEQGGSETQYF
.	TRBJ2-1	TRBV10-3	TRBD1	TGTGCCATCAGTGACCCACGGGGCAGGGGGACGAAGGATGAGCAGTTCTTC	CAISDPRGRGTKDEQFF
.	TRBJ1-3	TRBV10-3	TRBD1	TGTGCCATCAGTGGCCGGGACAGGGGAAACACCATATATTTT	CAISGRDRGNTIYF
.	TRBJ1-1	TRBV18	.	TGTGCCAGCTCACCAAGGGGGACGAAGAACACTGAAGCTTTCTTT	CASSPRGTKNTEAFF
.	TRBJ1-6	TRBV20-1	.	TGCAGTGGGGTCAGGGGTCAGGCCCTCCACTTT	CSGVRGQALHF
.	TRBJ1-2	TRBV29-1	.	TGCAGCGTTTATCACCGGGACACAAACTATGGCTACACCTTC	CSVYHRDTNYGYTF